This T cell receptor (beta chain) was observed in a study of shared clonotypes between healthy human individuals. This clone appeared once. The antigen is unknown. The protocol was immunoSEQ multiplex PCR, while the TCRdb copy is restricted to in-frame clones and leaves out a portion. Altogether about 1.5 million clones are present, about 98% being singletons, with the ten largest covering 0.45%. Trimming removed 3 bases from V and 4 bases from J, with 18 bases in between. Germline lookup yields CDR1 LNHNV and CDR2 YYDKDF (reference sequence). The CDR3 consists of 16 residues. Study results and caveats: Sequencing depth was predicted to influence how clonotypes are shared among donors. Sharing across four donors was highest in naive CD4 (roughly 5%) and lowest in memory CD8 (roughly 0.4%). Incomplete sequencing of sorted subsets was indicated by rarefaction despite large depth. Clonotypes shared by all four sorted-subset donors had higher generation probabilities than non-shared clonotypes.

The chain uses TRBV15 and TRBJ2-5, with D possibly being TRBD2 (6 bases). Sequenced material: naive CD4+ T cells sorted from blood. Subset: CD45RA+ positively selected. The sequence came from a man aged 30 to 45 in good health. CDR3 amino acids: CATSRGDRGRGETQYF. In DNA form, the CDR3 reads TGTGCCACCAGCAGGGGGGATCGGGGGAGAGGAGAGACCCAGTACTTC.